Listed below are T cell receptor beta chains from one sample, sequenced in a study of blood T cell repertoires in COVID-19. This table comes from immunoSEQ multiplex PCR, and its TCRdb copy is limited to in-frame clones, with some not included. The sample comprises a few hundred thousand clones, roughly 80% of which are singletons, and 8% to 13% rests with the top ten. Sequenced material: peripheral blood. These receptors were collected from a woman older than 75 with acute or convalescent COVID-19. Both conserved end residues are part of each CDR3. Each record gives: clone size, D gene, V gene, J gene, CDR3 DNA, CDR3 protein. D genes are given only for firm matches. Not every row has a clone size; where given, it reads once, few, many or a size class.

size: -; D: -; V: TRBV6-5; J: TRBJ1-1; DNA: TGTGCCAGCCTTTCGGGGGGGGGCACTGAAGCTTTCTTT; CDR3: CASLSGGGTEAFF
size: -; D: -; V: TRBV11-3; J: TRBJ2-1; DNA: TGTGCCAGCAGTTACGGACTACCTGACACTGAGCAGTTCTTC; CDR3: CASSYGLPDTEQFF
size: -; D: -; V: TRBV7-2; J: TRBJ2-7; DNA: TGTGCCAGCAGCCTCCCTGGGGGAGGTTACGAGCAGTACTTC; CDR3: CASSLPGGGYEQYF
size: once; D: TRBD2; V: TRBV19; J: TRBJ2-7; DNA: TGTGCCAGTAGTCTGTTGACTAGCGGGGGGCCCCTCCACTCCTACGAGCAGTACTTC; CDR3: CASSLLTSGGPLHSYEQYF
size: -; D: TRBD1; V: TRBV13; J: TRBJ2-6; DNA: TGTGCCAGCAGCTTAGGAGGGACAGGCGGCCAAAGTAGGGTGAGGGCCAACGTCCTGACTTTC; CDR3: CASSLGGTGGQSRVRANVLTF
size: -; D: TRBD1; V: TRBV5-1; J: TRBJ2-7; DNA: TGCGCCAGCAGCTCTGACGGACAGGGCATGTGGGGGTCCGGCGAGCAGTACTTC; CDR3: CASSSDGQGMWGSGEQYF
size: -; D: TRBD2; V: TRBV6-2/TRBV6-3; J: TRBJ2-1; DNA: TGTGCCAGCAGTTACTCGCTAGCGGGGGGGTCAAGCTCCTACAATGAGCAGTTCTTC; CDR3: CASSYSLAGGSSSYNEQFF
size: -; D: -; V: TRBV5-6; J: TRBJ1-1; DNA: TGTGCCAGCAGCTTAGGAGGGCGGTGGGGCACTGAAGCTTTCTTT; CDR3: CASSLGGRWGTEAFF
size: -; D: -; V: TRBV3-1/TRBV3-2; J: TRBJ2-3; DNA: TGTGCCAGCAGCCAAGATGAAGGGGGGGACACAGATACGCAGTATTTT; CDR3: CASSQDEGGDTDTQYF
size: -; D: -; V: TRBV6-5; J: TRBJ2-3; DNA: TGTGCCAGCGATGCCCTCGGGACTGTGTCAGATACGCAGTATTTT; CDR3: CASDALGTVSDTQYF
size: -; D: TRBD1; V: TRBV2; J: TRBJ2-2; DNA: TGTGCCAGCAGTGAAACCCCCCCGGACAGGGCCACCGGGGAGCTGTTTTTT; CDR3: CASSETPPDRATGELFF
size: -; D: TRBD2; V: TRBV24-1; J: TRBJ2-3; DNA: TGTGCCACCAGTGATTCTGACGCGACTAGCGGGGGCACAGATACGCAGTATTTT; CDR3: CATSDSDATSGGTDTQYF
size: -; D: -; V: TRBV10-3; J: TRBJ1-2; DNA: TGTGCCATCGCCCAAGGACAGCTCTATGGCTACACCTTC; CDR3: CAIAQGQLYGYTF
size: -; D: -; V: TRBV5-1; J: TRBJ1-4; DNA: TGCGCCAGCAGCTTGGAAATGGCCTCTGAAAAACTGTTTTTT; CDR3: CASSLEMASEKLFF
size: -; D: TRBD1; V: TRBV10-3; J: TRBJ2-5; DNA: TGTGCCATCACTTCGGGACAGGGGGAAGAGACCCAGTACTTC; CDR3: CAITSGQGEETQYF
size: -; D: -; V: TRBV2; J: TRBJ1-2; DNA: TGTGCCAGCAGTCCCGACAATTCCTATGGCTACACCTTC; CDR3: CASSPDNSYGYTF
size: -; D: TRBD2; V: TRBV6-5; J: TRBJ2-5; DNA: TGTGCCAGCAGTTATGCGGGGGGGCAAGAGACCCAGTACTTC; CDR3: CASSYAGGQETQYF
size: -; D: -; V: TRBV28; J: TRBJ1-5; DNA: TGTGCCAGCAGGTGGGGGCATGGCAATCAGCCCCAGCATTTT; CDR3: CASRWGHGNQPQHF
size: few; D: TRBD2; V: TRBV7-8; J: TRBJ2-2; DNA: TGTGCCAGCAGCTTGGGGACTAGCGGAGTCACCGGGGAGCTGTTTTTT; CDR3: CASSLGTSGVTGELFF
size: -; D: TRBD1; V: TRBV5-8; J: TRBJ1-1; DNA: TGTGCCAGCAGCTGGGGACAGGGGAGCACTGAAGCTTTCTTT; CDR3: CASSWGQGSTEAFF
size: -; D: TRBD1; V: TRBV6-5; J: TRBJ1-2; DNA: TGTGCCAGCAGGGTTGACAGGGGCGGGACGAGGGGCTACACCTTC; CDR3: CASRVDRGGTRGYTF
size: few; D: -; V: TRBV7-2; J: TRBJ1-6; DNA: TGTGCCAGCAGCATCCGTTCGCTCGGGTCCGGATCACCCCTCCACTTT; CDR3: CASSIRSLGSGSPLHF
size: -; D: TRBD2; V: TRBV2; J: TRBJ2-1; DNA: TGTGCCAGCACTTCCCAGGGACTACGGAATGAGCAGTTCTTC; CDR3: CASTSQGLRNEQFF
size: -; D: -; V: TRBV27; J: TRBJ1-2; DNA: TGTGCCAGCAGGGATCAGGGAAGAAATTACGGCTACACCTTC; CDR3: CASRDQGRNYGYTF
size: -; D: -; V: TRBV6-5; J: TRBJ1-5; DNA: TGTGCCAGCAGTTACTCAGAGGAGCAGCCCCAGCATTTT; CDR3: CASSYSEEQPQHF
size: -; D: TRBD1; V: TRBV3-1/TRBV3-2; J: TRBJ1-3; DNA: TGTGCCAGCAGCCAAATACAGGGGGTGTATGGAAACACCATATATTTT; CDR3: CASSQIQGVYGNTIYF
size: -; D: TRBD1; V: TRBV11-1; J: TRBJ2-3; DNA: TGTGCCAGCAGCTACGGACAGGCCACAGATACGCAGTATTTT; CDR3: CASSYGQATDTQYF
size: once; D: TRBD1; V: TRBV24-1; J: TRBJ1-2; DNA: TGTGCCACCTACCGACAGGGGTGGGGCTACACCTTC; CDR3: CATYRQGWGYTF
size: -; D: TRBD1; V: TRBV5-1; J: TRBJ1-1; DNA: TGCGCCAGCAGCTTTCGGACAGGGGGCACTGAAGCTTTCTTT; CDR3: CASSFRTGGTEAFF
size: -; D: TRBD2; V: TRBV19; J: TRBJ2-2; DNA: TGTGCCAGTAGTATGACTGGTTCTCCTAGCGGGAGTGTTGGCGGGGAGCTGTTTTTT; CDR3: CASSMTGSPSGSVGGELFF